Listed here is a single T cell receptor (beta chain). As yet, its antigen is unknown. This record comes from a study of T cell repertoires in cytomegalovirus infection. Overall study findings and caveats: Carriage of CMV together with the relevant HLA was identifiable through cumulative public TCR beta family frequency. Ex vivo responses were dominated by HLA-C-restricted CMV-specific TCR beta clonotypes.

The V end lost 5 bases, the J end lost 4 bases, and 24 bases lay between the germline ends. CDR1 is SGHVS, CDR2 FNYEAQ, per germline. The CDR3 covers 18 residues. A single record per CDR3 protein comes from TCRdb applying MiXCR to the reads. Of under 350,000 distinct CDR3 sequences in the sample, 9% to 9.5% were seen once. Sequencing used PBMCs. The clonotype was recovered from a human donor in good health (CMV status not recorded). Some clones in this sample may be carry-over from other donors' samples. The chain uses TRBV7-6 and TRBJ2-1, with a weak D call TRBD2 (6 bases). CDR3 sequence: CASSPGGDLRNQYNEQFF. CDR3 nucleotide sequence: TGTGCCAGCAGCCCGGGCGGGGACCTTCGGAATCAATACAATGAGCAGTTCTTC. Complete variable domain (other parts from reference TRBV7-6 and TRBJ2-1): GAGVSQSPRYKVTKRGQDVALRCDPISGHVSLYWYRQALGQGPEFLTYFNYEAQQDKSGLPNDRFSAERPEGSISTLTIQRTEQRDSAMYRCASSPGGDLRNQYNEQFFGPGTRLTVL.